This TCR beta chain was sequenced for a study of T cell repertoires in cytomegalovirus infection. The wider study: Public signatures in TCR beta pointed to CMV infection and matching HLA type.

This clonotype was picked up many times. Its antigen is as yet unknown. The V and J ends lost 9 bases and 0 bases, in that order; junction bases with no gene match: 17. CDR1 and CDR2 (germline): LNHDA, SQIVND (reference sequence). This CDR3 has 18 residues. TCRdb re-called the reads through MiXCR, storing one row per CDR3 protein. The sample comprises 60,000 to 75,000 distinct CDR3 sequences, about 29% of which are singletons, and just under 60% rests with the top ten. This specimen was CD8+ T cells from cultured PBMCs, taken from culture after CMV antigen stimulation. This receptor was identified in a human donor in good health (CMV status not recorded). Some clones in this sample may be carry-over from other donors' samples. The genes are TRBV19 and TRBJ1-1, with 9 bases fitting TRBD1. This CDR3 is CARRPLDRGKWLNTEAFF. DNA for the CDR3: TGTGCCAGACGCCCCCTCGACAGGGGGAAGTGGCTGAACACTGAAGCTTTCTTT.